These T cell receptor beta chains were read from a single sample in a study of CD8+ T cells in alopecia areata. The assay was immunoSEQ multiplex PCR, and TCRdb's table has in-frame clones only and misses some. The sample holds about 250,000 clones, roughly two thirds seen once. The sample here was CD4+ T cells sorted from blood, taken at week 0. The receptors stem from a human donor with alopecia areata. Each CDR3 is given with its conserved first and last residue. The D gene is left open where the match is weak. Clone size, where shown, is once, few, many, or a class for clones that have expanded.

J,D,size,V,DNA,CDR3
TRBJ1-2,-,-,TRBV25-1,TGTGCCAGCAGTGGAGACAGATCTGGCTATGGCTACACCTTC,CASSGDRSGYGYTF
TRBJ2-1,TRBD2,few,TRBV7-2,TGTGCCAGCAGCCGACTAGCGGGGGTTGAGCAGTTCTTC,CASSRLAGVEQFF
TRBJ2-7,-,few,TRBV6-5,TGTGCCAGCAGTTCCAGGGTCTTCTACGAGCAGTACTTC,CASSSRVFYEQYF
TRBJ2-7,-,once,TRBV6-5,TGTGCCAGCAGTAGCGGCGACAGGGACTCTCTGTACTTC,CASSSGDRDSLYF
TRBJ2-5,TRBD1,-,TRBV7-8,TGTGCCAGCAGTCGGACAGGGGGCAAATTACAAGAGACCCAGTACTTC,CASSRTGGKLQETQYF
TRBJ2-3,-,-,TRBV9,TGTGCCAGCGGAACAGATACGCAGTATTTT,CASGTDTQYF
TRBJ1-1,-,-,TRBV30,TGTGCCTCCACACGGTCGGCCTCATCCGTAGGGGCTTTCTTT,CASTRSASSVGAFF
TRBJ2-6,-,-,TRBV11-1,TGTGCCAGCAGCTTTCAGGCTGGGGCCAACGTCCTGACTTTC,CASSFQAGANVLTF
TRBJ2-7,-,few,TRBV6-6,TGTGCCAGCAGTTATCTTCGACAGGCAATCACCTACGAGCAGTACTTC,CASSYLRQAITYEQYF
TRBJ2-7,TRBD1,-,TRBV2,TGTGCCAGCAGTGACAGGGGGCACGCCTACGAGCAGTACTTC,CASSDRGHAYEQYF
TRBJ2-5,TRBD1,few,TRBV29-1,TGCAGCGTCGAAGGGACAGGGAGAGAGACCCAGTACTTC,CSVEGTGRETQYF